This T cell receptor (beta chain) derives from a study of T cells expressing NK-cell markers. TCRdb re-called the 5' RACE reads; every CDR3 protein appears as one record, without DNA. The sample has roughly 430,000 distinct CDR3 sequences. The length of the CDR3 is 15 residues. Germline V lookup: CDR1 SGHAT, CDR2 FQNNGV. The clonotype was recovered from a woman between 18 and 75 years old in good health. J is TRBJ2-2 and V is TRBV11-2; TCRdb's D gene call, TRBD1, goes unchecked for lack of DNA. The sample comprised blood T cells: a sorted CD56 or NKG2C T cell subset, CD4+ or CD8+ T cells, or bulk PBMC T cells (not recorded which). The CDR3 spells CASSSRQGFTGELFF.